At least ten counts were recorded for the clone carrying this TCR beta chain. As yet, its antigen is unknown. The sample originates from a study of identical twins. Study conclusions and caveats: Memory repertoires lacked the insertion deficit that abundant cord blood beta clonotypes showed.

A universal primer site was incorporated via template switching, and the cDNA contained unique molecular identifiers. TCRdb fed the 5' RACE reads into MiXCR, producing one record per CDR3 protein. The data show around 670,000 distinct CDR3 sequences, with approximately 6.1% seen just once and approximately 1.6% held by the top ten. Each donor (without exception) was a healthy Caucasian. Germline CDR1 and CDR2: SGHTS and YDEGEE. The CDR3 consists of 14 residues. Trimming cost V 8 bases and J 6 bases; bases outside gene matches: 13. V is TRBV5-8 and J is TRBJ2-7; the match to TRBD1 covers 8 bases. Input material: naive T cells sorted from blood. This sequence originates from a man aged 18-30 years in good health. The CDR3 DNA reads as TGTGCCAGTGGACAGGGCCCCTTGGGGGGCGAGCAGTACTTC. It is translated as CASGQGPLGGEQYF. The full variable domain, with the rest looked up from reference TRBV5-8 and TRBJ2-7, is EAGVTQSPTHLIKTRGQQATLRCSPISGHTSVYWYQQALGLGLQFLLWYDEGEERNRGNFPPRFSGRQFPNYSSELNVNALELEDSALYLCASGQGPLGGEQYFGPGTRLTVT.